This T cell receptor (beta chain) was captured in a study of shared clonotypes between healthy human individuals. Using immunoSEQ multiplex PCR, the repertoire was profiled, and TCRdb retains in-frame clones only, with some absent. This table holds some 1,100,000 clones, approximately 80% found once. The clonotype originates from a man aged 18 to 29 in good health. Some clones in this sample may be carry-over from other donors' samples. Material for sequencing was memory CD4+ T cells from PBMCs. Noted subset: CD45RA-negative fraction.

CDR3 region: CASSEGLAGAAYEQYF. DNA of the CDR3: TGTGCCAGCAGTGAAGGACTAGCGGGAGCTGCCTACGAGCAGTACTTC. The rearrangement uses TRBV6-1 and TRBJ2-7; 12 bases line up with TRBD2. The CDR3 totals 16 residues. Per germline, CDR1 MNHNS and CDR2 SASEGT. J was trimmed by 2 bases and V by 1 base; bases with no gene match: 3.